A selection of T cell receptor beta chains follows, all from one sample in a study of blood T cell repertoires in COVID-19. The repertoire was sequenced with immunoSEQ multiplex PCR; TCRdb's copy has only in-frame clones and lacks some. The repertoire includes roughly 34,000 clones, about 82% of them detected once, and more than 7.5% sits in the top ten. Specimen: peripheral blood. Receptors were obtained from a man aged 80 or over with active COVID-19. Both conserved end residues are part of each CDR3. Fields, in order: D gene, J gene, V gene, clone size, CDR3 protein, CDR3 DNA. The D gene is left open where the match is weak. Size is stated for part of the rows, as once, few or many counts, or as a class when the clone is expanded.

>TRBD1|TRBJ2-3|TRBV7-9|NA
CASSSQGAPDTQYF
TGTGCCAGCAGCTCGCAGGGGGCCCCAGATACGCAGTATTTT
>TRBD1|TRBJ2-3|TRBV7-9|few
CASSLVTGVEDTQYF
TGTGCCAGCAGCTTAGTTACAGGGGTGGAAGATACGCAGTATTTT
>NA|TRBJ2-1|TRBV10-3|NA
CATEDSYNEQFF
TGTGCCACGGAGGACAGTTACAATGAGCAGTTCTTC
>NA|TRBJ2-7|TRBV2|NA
CASSDNSRVDEQYF
TGTGCCAGCAGTGACAATTCGAGGGTCGACGAGCAGTACTTC
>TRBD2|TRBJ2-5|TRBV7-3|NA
CASSLVAGGLGETQYF
TGTGCCAGCAGCTTAGTAGCGGGGGGGCTCGGAGAGACCCAGTACTTC
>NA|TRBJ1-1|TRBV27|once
CASSFTGRTEAFF
TGTGCCAGCAGTTTTACGGGGAGGACTGAAGCTTTCTTT
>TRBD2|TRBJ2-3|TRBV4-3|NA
CASALAGGDTQYF
TGCGCCAGCGCCCTAGCGGGGGGGGATACGCAGTATTTT
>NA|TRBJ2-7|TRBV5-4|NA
CASSRRDAGGEQYF
TGTGCCAGCAGTCGTCGGGATGCTGGCGGCGAGCAGTACTTC
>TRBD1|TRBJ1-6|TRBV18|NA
CASSLDRVDNSPLHF
TGTGCCAGCTCATTAGACAGGGTTGATAATTCACCCCTCCACTTT
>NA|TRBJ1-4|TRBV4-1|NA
CASSQDIEKLFF
TGCGCCAGCAGCCAAGATATAGAAAAACTGTTTTTT
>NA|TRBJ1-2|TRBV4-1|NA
CASSQDLRGNGYTF
TGCGCCAGCAGCCAAGATCTCAGGGGTAATGGCTACACCTTC
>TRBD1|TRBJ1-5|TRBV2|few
CASRDRDSNQPQHF
TGTGCCAGTCGGGACAGAGATAGCAATCAGCCCCAGCATTTT
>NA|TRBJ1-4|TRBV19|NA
CASRLRDKGEKLFF
TGTGCCAGTAGGCTCCGGGACAAAGGTGAAAAACTGTTTTTT
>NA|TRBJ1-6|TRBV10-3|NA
CAITPWHNSPLHF
TGTGCCATCACCCCTTGGCATAATTCACCCCTCCACTTT
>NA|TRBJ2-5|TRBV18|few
CASSPPEVGETQYF
TGTGCCAGCTCGCCACCAGAGGTTGGAGAGACCCAGTACTTC
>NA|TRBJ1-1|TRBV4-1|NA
CASSQGYLRAMNTEAFF
TGCGCCAGCAGCCAAGGGTACCTTCGAGCCATGAACACTGAAGCTTTCTTT
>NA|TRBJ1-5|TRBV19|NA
CASCRTVNSNQPQHF
TGTGCCAGTTGTAGGACAGTCAATAGCAATCAGCCCCAGCATTTT
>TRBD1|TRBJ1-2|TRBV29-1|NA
CSVTRDSGYTF
TGCAGCGTCACACGGGACAGTGGTTACACCTTC
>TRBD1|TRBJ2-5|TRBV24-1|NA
CATSDPGTGNQETQYF
TGTGCCACCAGTGACCCAGGGACAGGGAACCAAGAGACCCAGTACTTC
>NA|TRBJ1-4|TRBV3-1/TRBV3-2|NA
CASSQGFGGDPSF
TGTGCCAGCAGCCAAGGGTTCGGGGGTGACCCCTCTTTT
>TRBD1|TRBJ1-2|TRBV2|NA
CASSDGDRSTNYGYTF
TGTGCCAGCAGTGACGGGGACAGATCTACTAACTATGGCTACACCTTC
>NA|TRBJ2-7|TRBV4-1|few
CASSQENRKTYEQYF
TGCGCCAGCAGCCAAGAGAACAGAAAAACCTACGAGCAGTACTTC
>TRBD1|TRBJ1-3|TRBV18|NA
CASSPQQGASGNTIYF
TGTGCCAGCTCACCTCAACAGGGGGCATCTGGAAACACCATATATTTT
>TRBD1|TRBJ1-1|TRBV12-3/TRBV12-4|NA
CASRGTDTEAFF
TGTGCCAGCAGGGGGACAGACACTGAAGCTTTCTTT
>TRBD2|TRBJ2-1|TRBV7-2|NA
CASNPGGAYNEQFF
TGTGCCAGCAACCCGGGGGGAGCCTACAATGAGCAGTTCTTC
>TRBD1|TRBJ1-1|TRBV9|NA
CASSVGTGGEGTEAFF
TGTGCCAGCAGCGTAGGGACAGGGGGCGAAGGCACTGAAGCTTTCTTT
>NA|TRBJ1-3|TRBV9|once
CASSVVGLPLSTIYF
TGTGCCAGCAGCGTAGTTGGACTCCCACTAAGCACCATATATTTT
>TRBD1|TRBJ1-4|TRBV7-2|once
CASRTGVGEKLFF
TGTGCCAGCCGTACAGGGGTAGGGGAAAAACTGTTTTTT
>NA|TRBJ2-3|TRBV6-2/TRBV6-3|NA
CASSPTGSDTQYF
TGTGCCAGCAGTCCGACTGGATCAGATACGCAGTATTTT
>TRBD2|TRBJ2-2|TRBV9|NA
CASSFSSGGGTGELFF
TGTGCCAGCAGCTTTTCCTCGGGCGGGGGCACCGGGGAGCTGTTTTTT
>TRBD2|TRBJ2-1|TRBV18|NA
CASSPGGGSYNEQFF
TGTGCCAGCTCACCAGGGGGGGGCTCCTACAATGAGCAGTTCTTC
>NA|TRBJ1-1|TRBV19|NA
CASSIFRAGMAFF
TGTGCCAGTAGTATTTTCAGGGCCGGAATGGCTTTCTTT
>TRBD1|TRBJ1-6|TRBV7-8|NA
CASSSMTGDNSPLHF
TGTGCCAGCAGCTCGATGACAGGGGATAATTCACCCCTCCACTTT
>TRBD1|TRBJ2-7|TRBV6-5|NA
CASSYRDRGTGEQYF
TGTGCCAGCAGTTACCGGGACAGGGGCACGGGGGAGCAGTACTTC
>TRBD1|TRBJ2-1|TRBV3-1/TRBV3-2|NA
CASSPRDSQDPNEQFF
TGTGCCAGCAGCCCCAGGGACAGCCAGGATCCTAATGAGCAGTTCTTC
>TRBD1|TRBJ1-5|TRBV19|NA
CASSLRDRVIRGNQPQHF
TGTGCCAGTAGTCTCCGGGACAGGGTTATTAGGGGGAATCAGCCCCAGCATTTT
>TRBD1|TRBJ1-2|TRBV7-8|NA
CASSWTGGSGYTF
TGTGCCAGCAGCTGGACAGGTGGCAGTGGCTACACCTTC
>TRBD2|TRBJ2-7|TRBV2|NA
CASSTGTSGGRHEQYF
TGTGCCAGCAGTACCGGGACTAGCGGGGGTCGCCACGAGCAGTACTTC
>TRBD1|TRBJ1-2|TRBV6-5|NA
CASRPTGGPTGYTF
TGTGCCAGCCGGCCTACAGGGGGACCTACTGGCTACACCTTC
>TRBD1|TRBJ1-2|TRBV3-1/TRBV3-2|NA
CASSQGGVTVRGIQTNYGYTF
TGTGCCAGCAGCCAAGGAGGTGTGACGGTCAGGGGGATCCAAACTAACTATGGCTACACCTTC
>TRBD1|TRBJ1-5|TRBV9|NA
CASSMFYTGDQPQHF
TGTGCCAGCAGCATGTTTTATACAGGGGATCAGCCCCAGCATTTT
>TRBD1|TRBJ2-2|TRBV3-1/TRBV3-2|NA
CASSPRTGTGELFF
TGTGCCAGCAGCCCTCGGACAGGCACCGGGGAGCTGTTTTTT
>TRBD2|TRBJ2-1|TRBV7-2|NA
CASSPSGGLTYNEQFF
TGTGCCAGCAGTCCTAGCGGGGGCCTTACCTACAATGAGCAGTTCTTC
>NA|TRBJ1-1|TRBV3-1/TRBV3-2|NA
CASSPSWRDTEAFF
TGTGCCAGCAGCCCGTCCTGGAGGGACACTGAAGCTTTCTTT
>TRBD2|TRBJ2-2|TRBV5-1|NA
CASSLGPAGGNTGELFF
TGCGCCAGCAGCTTGGGCCCAGCGGGGGGTAACACCGGGGAGCTGTTTTTT
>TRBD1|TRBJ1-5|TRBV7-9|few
CASSETGVYQPQHF
TGTGCCAGCAGCGAGACAGGGGTTTATCAGCCCCAGCATTTT
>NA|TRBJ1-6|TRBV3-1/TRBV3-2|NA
CASGETNSPLHF
TGTGCCAGCGGGGAGACTAATTCACCCCTCCACTTT
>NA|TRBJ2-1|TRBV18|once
CATRGTENNEQFF
TGTGCCACCCGGGGGACTGAGAACAATGAGCAGTTCTTC
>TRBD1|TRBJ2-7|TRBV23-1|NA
CASSEWAANFGDRQSYEQYF
TGCGCCAGCAGTGAATGGGCCGCGAATTTCGGGGACAGGCAGTCCTACGAGCAGTACTTC
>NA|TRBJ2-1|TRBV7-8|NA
CASSLDRTSYNEQFF
TGTGCCAGCAGCTTAGACAGGACGTCCTACAATGAGCAGTTCTTC